Listed below are T cell receptor beta chains from one sample, sequenced in a study of T cell repertoires in cytomegalovirus infection. Their antigens remain unidentified. Each CDR3 protein is one row after TCRdb ran MiXCR on the reads. Of tens of thousands of distinct CDR3 sequences listed, around 27% were seen once; the top ten hold 59%. The material was CD8+ T cells from cultured PBMCs, obtained from culture after CMV antigen stimulation. Receptor source: a human donor in good health (CMV status not recorded). Some clones in this sample may be carry-over from other donors' samples. Each CDR3 is given with its conserved first and last residue. Each record gives: D gene, V gene, J gene, CDR3 protein. A D gene is named only where the DNA matches it firmly.

NA	TRBV7-6	TRBJ2-1	CASSSRDTSRNEQFF
NA	TRBV11-2	TRBJ2-5	CASSLEMAGSQGTQYF
NA	TRBV4-3	TRBJ1-5	CASSQDKGFSNQPQHF
NA	TRBV6-4	TRBJ2-2	CASIRDRPDTGELFF
NA	TRBV27	TRBJ1-6	CASSSRQNSPLHF
NA	TRBV27	TRBJ1-2	CASSSDTYYGYTF
NA	TRBV7-2	TRBJ2-5	CASSLEMLDGQETQYF
TRBD2	TRBV12-3/TRBV12-4	TRBJ2-3	CASSGTSSGTQYF
NA	TRBV4-1	TRBJ1-2	CASSPQRGDGLYGYTF
TRBD2	TRBV5-4	TRBJ2-3	CASSLEGALRGGDADTQYF
NA	TRBV27	TRBJ1-5	CASRVRGNQPQHF
TRBD1	TRBV4-3	TRBJ1-1	CASSQDISRGMNTEAFF
NA	TRBV7-9	TRBJ2-1	CASSLVGVQNEQFF
TRBD2	TRBV19	TRBJ2-7	CASSKGRSGRYEQYF
NA	TRBV7-9	TRBJ1-2	CASSLAVNYGYTF
NA	TRBV27	TRBJ2-5	CASSSKSRYGETQYF
TRBD1	TRBV30	TRBJ1-2	CAWSPGQGSYGYTF
NA	TRBV6-5	TRBJ2-5	CASSYSMWGGPRETQYF
NA	TRBV7-2	TRBJ1-4	CASRSDGRAGEKLFF
NA	TRBV4-2	TRBJ1-1	CASSPHSAGGNTEAFF
NA	TRBV12-3/TRBV12-4	TRBJ1-3	CAIRYSSGNTIYF
NA	TRBV9	TRBJ2-1	CASSVEGPYNEQFF
NA	TRBV27	TRBJ1-1	CASSPRGGSGLAEAFF
NA	TRBV5-6	TRBJ2-7	CASSLKDSFYEQYF
NA	TRBV4-3	TRBJ2-2	CASSQTDLASGELFF
TRBD2	TRBV7-9	TRBJ2-5	CASSPQLAGVQETQYF
TRBD2	TRBV7-2	TRBJ2-7	CASSYTSGRAHEQYF
NA	TRBV10-3	TRBJ1-4	CAAGGLGEKLFF
NA	TRBV2	TRBJ2-1	CDSDPRLSSYNEQFF
NA	TRBV10-3	TRBJ2-7	CAISDYREQYF
NA	TRBV7-9	TRBJ2-2	CASSPPLNTGELFF
NA	TRBV7-9	TRBJ1-2	CASSPNTPYGYTF
NA	TRBV7-9	TRBJ2-7	CASSSRQLALHEQYF
TRBD1	TRBV7-9	TRBJ2-5	CASSVGTGPSIETQYF
NA	TRBV12-3/TRBV12-4	TRBJ1-2	CASSLGGRYYGYTF
NA	TRBV9	TRBJ1-1	CASSVSRGTEAFF
NA	TRBV6-2/TRBV6-3	TRBJ2-7	CASRQFPGRDEQYF
NA	TRBV6-2/TRBV6-3	TRBJ2-1	CASSSEQLNEQFF
NA	TRBV20-1	TRBJ2-5	CSARAPPGETQYF
NA	TRBV7-2	TRBJ1-5	CASSPEVSNQPQHF
NA	TRBV5-4	TRBJ1-2	CASSFPGASDYGYTF
TRBD1	TRBV4-3	TRBJ1-2	CASSPTGGGYTF
TRBD1	TRBV7-9	TRBJ1-6	CASSSHDWTGSNSPLHF
NA	TRBV7-9	TRBJ2-3	CASSGPMADTQYF
NA	TRBV30	TRBJ2-4	CAWSESRLGGNIQYF
NA	TRBV7-7	TRBJ1-1	CARRWAGDTEAFF